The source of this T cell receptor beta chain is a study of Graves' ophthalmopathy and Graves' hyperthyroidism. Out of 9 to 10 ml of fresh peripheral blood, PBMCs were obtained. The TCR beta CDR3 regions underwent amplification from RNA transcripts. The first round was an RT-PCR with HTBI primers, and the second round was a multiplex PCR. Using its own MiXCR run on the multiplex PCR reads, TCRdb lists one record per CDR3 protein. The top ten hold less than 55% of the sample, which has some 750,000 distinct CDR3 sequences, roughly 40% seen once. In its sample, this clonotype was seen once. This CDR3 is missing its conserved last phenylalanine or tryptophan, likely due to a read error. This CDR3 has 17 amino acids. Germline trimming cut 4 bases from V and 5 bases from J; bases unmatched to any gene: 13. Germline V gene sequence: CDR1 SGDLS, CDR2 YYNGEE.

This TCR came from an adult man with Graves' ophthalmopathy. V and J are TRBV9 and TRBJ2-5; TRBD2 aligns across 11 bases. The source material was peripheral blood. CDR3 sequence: CASSPGTSGGKRETQYL. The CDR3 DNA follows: TGTGCCAGCAGCCCCGGGACTAGCGGAGGGAAGCGGGAGACCCAGTACCTC.